This T cell receptor (beta chain) stems from a study of blood T cells in healthy people across ages. Study overall: Per two T cells, template switching captured roughly one barcoded beta molecule.

This clonotype was detected a few times. Its specificity is not known. Study findings and constraints: Higher diversity and more naive CD4+ cells were features of long-lived donors, compared to aged donors.

Primed by a sample-barcoded 5' primer and a J-beta primer mix, a second PCR proceeded for about 7 to 11 cycles. At least 3 million CDR3-containing paired-end reads were obtained per sample. TCRdb called the 5' RACE reads again in MiXCR, with one record for every CDR3 protein. This repertoire shows about 1.1 million distinct CDR3 sequences, 35% to 40% found once; its top ten account for 13%. The CDR3 covers 12 residues. The V gene lost 3 bases and the J gene lost 6 bases, with 7 bases spanning the gap. Germline CDR1 is MNHNS and CDR2 is SASEGT. Every donor provided 7.5 to 10 milliliters of peripheral blood.

Sequenced material: blood. This TCR came from a man aged 18 to 30 in good health. The chain combines TRBV6-1 with TRBJ2-3, with no clear D. CDR3 nucleotide sequence: TGTGCCAGCAGTGAGGCCCGGGATACGCAGTATTTT. It is translated as CASSEARDTQYF.